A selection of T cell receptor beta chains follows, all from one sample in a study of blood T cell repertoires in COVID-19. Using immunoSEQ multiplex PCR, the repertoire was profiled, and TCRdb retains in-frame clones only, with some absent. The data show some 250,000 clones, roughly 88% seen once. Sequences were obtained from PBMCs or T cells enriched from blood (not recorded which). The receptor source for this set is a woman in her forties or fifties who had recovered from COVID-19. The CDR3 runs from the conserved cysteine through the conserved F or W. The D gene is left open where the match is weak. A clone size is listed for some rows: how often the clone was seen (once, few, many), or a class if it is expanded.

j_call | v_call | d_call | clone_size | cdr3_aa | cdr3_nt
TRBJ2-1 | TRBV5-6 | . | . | CASSDRGSYNEQFF | TGTGCCAGCAGCGATCGGGGTTCCTACAATGAGCAGTTCTTC
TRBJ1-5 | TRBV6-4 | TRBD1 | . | CASSAQGGNQPQHF | TGTGCCAGCAGTGCCCAGGGGGGCAATCAGCCCCAGCATTTT
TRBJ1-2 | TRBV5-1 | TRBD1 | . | CASSPGQGSGGYTF | TGCGCCAGCAGCCCCGGACAGGGAAGTGGTGGCTACACCTTC
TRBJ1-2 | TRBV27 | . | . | CASSFGPNYGYTF | TGTGCCAGCAGTTTTGGGCCAAACTATGGCTACACCTTC
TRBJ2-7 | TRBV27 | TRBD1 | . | CASSFHRQGAYEQYF | TGTGCCAGCAGTTTTCACCGACAGGGGGCCTACGAGCAGTACTTC
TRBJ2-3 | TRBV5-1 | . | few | CASSLAVGIGDTQYF | TGCGCCAGCAGCTTGGCGGTCGGGATAGGAGATACGCAGTATTTT
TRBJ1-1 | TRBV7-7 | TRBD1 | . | CASSKPGQGNTEAFF | TGTGCTAGCAGCAAACCGGGACAGGGGAACACTGAAGCTTTCTTT
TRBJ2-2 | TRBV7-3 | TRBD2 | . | CASSLAASGNTGELFF | TGTGCCAGCAGCTTAGCGGCTAGCGGCAACACCGGGGAGCTGTTTTTT
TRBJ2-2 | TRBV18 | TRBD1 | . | CASSKAGRQGRNTGELFF | TGTGCCAGCTCAAAAGCCGGACGACAGGGTAGGAACACCGGGGAGCTGTTTTTT
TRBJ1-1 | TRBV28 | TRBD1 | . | CASRGTGGNTEAFF | TGTGCCAGCAGGGGGACAGGGGGGAACACTGAAGCTTTCTTT
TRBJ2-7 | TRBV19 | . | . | CASSMKLTVYEQYF | TGTGCCAGTAGTATGAAGTTGACAGTTTACGAGCAGTACTTC
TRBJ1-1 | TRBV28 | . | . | CASRETGPNTEAFF | TGTGCCAGCAGGGAGACAGGCCCGAACACTGAAGCTTTCTTT
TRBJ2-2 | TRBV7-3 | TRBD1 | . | CASSPDREGGELFF | TGTGCCAGCAGCCCGGACAGGGAAGGCGGGGAGCTGTTTTTT
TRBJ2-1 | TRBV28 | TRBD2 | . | CASSLILTSGFPNEQFF | TGTGCCAGCAGTTTAATTTTGACTAGCGGATTTCCCAATGAGCAGTTCTTC
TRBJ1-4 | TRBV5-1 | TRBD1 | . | CASSQGATNEKLFF | TGCGCCAGCAGCCAGGGGGCAACTAATGAAAAACTGTTTTTT
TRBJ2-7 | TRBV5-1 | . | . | CASSLAADPYEQYF | TGCGCCAGCAGCTTGGCGGCGGATCCCTACGAGCAGTACTTC
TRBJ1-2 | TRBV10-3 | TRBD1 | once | CAISLQGVNYGYTF | TGTGCCATCAGTCTCCAGGGGGTAAACTATGGCTACACCTTC
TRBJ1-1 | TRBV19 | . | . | CASSIWDGGTEAFF | TGTGCCAGTAGTATCTGGGACGGGGGGACTGAAGCTTTCTTT
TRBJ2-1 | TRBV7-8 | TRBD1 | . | CASSFRDRAYNEQFF | TGTGCCAGCAGCTTCCGGGACAGGGCCTACAATGAGCAGTTCTTC
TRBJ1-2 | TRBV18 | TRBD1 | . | CASSQDLSRDSGRGGYTF | TGTGCCAGCTCACAAGACCTATCCCGGGACAGCGGTAGGGGTGGCTACACCTTC
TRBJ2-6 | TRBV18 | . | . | CASSPPAGLSGANVLTF | TGTGCCAGCTCACCACCGGCAGGGCTTTCTGGGGCCAACGTCCTGACTTTC
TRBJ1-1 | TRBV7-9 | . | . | CASSQDSPNTEAFF | TGTGCCAGCAGCCAGGACAGCCCGAACACTGAAGCTTTCTTT
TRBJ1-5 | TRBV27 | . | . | CASSFRSPSGSSNQPQHF | TGTGCCAGCAGTTTTAGATCCCCGTCTGGGAGCTCCAATCAGCCCCAGCATTTT
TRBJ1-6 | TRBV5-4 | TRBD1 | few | CASSKGQGADSPLHF | TGTGCCAGCAGCAAGGGACAGGGGGCGGATTCACCCCTCCACTTT
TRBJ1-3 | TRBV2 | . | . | CASGGTSGNTIYF | TGTGCCAGCGGCGGGACTTCTGGAAACACCATATATTTT
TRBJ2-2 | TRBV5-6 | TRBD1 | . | CASSSGQPNTGELFF | TGTGCCAGCAGCTCGGGACAGCCGAACACCGGGGAGCTGTTTTTT
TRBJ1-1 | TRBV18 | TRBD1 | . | CASSPEGTGAAEAFF | TGTGCCAGCTCCCCCGAGGGGACAGGGGCCGCGGAAGCTTTCTTT
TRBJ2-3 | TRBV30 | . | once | CAWSVSFNTQYF | TGTGCCTGGAGTGTCTCGTTTAATACGCAGTATTTT
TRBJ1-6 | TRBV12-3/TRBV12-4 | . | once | CASSLRPGTPLHF | TGTGCCAGCAGTCTCAGACCAGGGACACCCCTCCACTTT
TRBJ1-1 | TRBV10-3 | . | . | CAISESRGEAFF | TGTGCCATCAGTGAGTCCCGGGGGGAAGCTTTCTTT
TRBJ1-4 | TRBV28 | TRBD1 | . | CASSLGQGKKLFF | TGTGCCAGCAGCCTGGGACAGGGGAAAAAACTGTTTTTT